This passage covers 24 T cell receptor beta chains from one sample sequenced in a study of blood T cell repertoires in COVID-19. Produced via immunoSEQ multiplex PCR; TCRdb's table is partial and in-frame only. The sample records approximately 300,000 clones, roughly 87% being singletons. Sequencing was done on a sample of peripheral blood. The receptors derive from a woman in her fifties or sixties who had recovered from COVID-19.

CDR3 sequence: CASKPRQGGEAFF. Here the CDR3 DNA reads TGTGCCAGCAAACCCCGGCAGGGTGGTGAAGCTTTCTTT. V usage is TRBV12-3 or TRBV12-4 and J usage is TRBJ1-1, with a possible D match to TRBD1 (5 bases). Trimming stripped 7 bases from V and 7 bases from J, with 16 bases between. CDR3 length equals 13 residues.

CDR3 DNA sequence: TGCACCAGCAGCCAACCCCCTTCATCTAGCGGGGGACACTACGAGCAGTACTTC. Amino acid sequence: CTSSQPPSSSGGHYEQYF. This chain links TRBV1 with TRBJ2-7; the table names TRBD2, a call not compared with the DNA. TRBV1 counts as a pseudogene. The CDR3 length is 18 residues.

This sequence joins TRBV28 and TRBJ2-7; a weak D match, TRBD1 (6 bases). Germline CDR1 MDHEN, CDR2 SYDVKM. The V gene lost 6 bases and the J gene lost 5 bases, with 14 bases spanning the gap. The CDR3 extends over 13 amino acids. Here the CDR3 reads CASSTSRGHEQYF. As DNA, the CDR3 is TGTGCCAGCAGCACCTCCAGGGGCCACGAGCAGTACTTC.

The V gene is TRBV7-3, the J gene TRBJ2-7; 7 bases are a match to TRBD2. The CDR3 extends over 15 amino acids. V was clipped by 1 base and J by 4 bases; unmatched bases: 7. Germline values: CDR1 SGHTA, CDR2 FQGTGA. In DNA form, the CDR3 reads TGTGCCAGCAGCTTAAGTTTTGGGCGGGAGTACGAGCAGTACTTC. Amino acids: CASSLSFGREYEQYF.

The chain couples TRBV20-1 to TRBJ1-1; D is uncertain. The length of the CDR3 is 11 residues. Trimming stripped 0 bases from V and 11 bases from J, with 10 bases between. The germline CDR1 and CDR2 sequences are DFQATT and SNEGSKA (reference sequence). This CDR3 is CSARDRSRAFF. CDR3 sequence (DNA): TGCAGTGCTAGAGATCGGTCTCGGGCTTTCTTT.

The chain is built from TRBV30 and TRBJ1-2; the match to TRBD1 covers 7 bases. The V and J ends lost 1 base and 5 bases, in that order; junction bases with no gene match: 7. CDR1 and CDR2 (germline): GTSNPN, SVGIG (reference sequence). The CDR3 runs 14 residues. CDR3 nucleotides: TGTGCCTGGAGTGAGGGACAGCGAGCGTATGGCTACACCTTC. Protein product: CAWSEGQRAYGYTF. Looking up the rest from reference TRBV30 and TRBJ1-2 gives the full variable domain: SQTIHQWPATLVQPVGSPLSLECTVEGTSNPNLYWYRQAAGRGLQLLFYSVGIGQISSEVPQNLSASRPQDRQFILSSKKLLLSDSGFYLCAWSEGQRAYGYTFGSGTRLTVV.

The V call is TRBV5-1, the J call TRBJ2-7; TRBD1 might be the D (5 bases). V lost 1 base and J lost 2, with 10 bases in between. Germline assignment: CDR1 SGHRS and CDR2 YFSETQ. The CDR3 sequence is 14 residues long. CDR3 coding DNA: TGCGCCAGCAGCTTGCTCACAGGAGCCTACGAGCAGTACTTC. This translates into CASSLLTGAYEQYF.

The sample holds one count of this clone. This chain connects TRBV30 to TRBJ1-2, with D unresolved. This CDR3 spans 13 amino acids. V was trimmed by 5 bases and J by 8 bases, leaving 18 bases between them. The germline V gene encodes CDR1 GTSNPN and CDR2 SVGIG (reference sequence). The chain's CDR3 is CAWDTGIGGGYTF. DNA of the CDR3: TGTGCCTGGGACACGGGGATCGGAGGAGGCTACACCTTC.

The V call is TRBV19, the J call TRBJ1-2; no firm D call. Germline CDR1 and CDR2: LNHDA and SQIVND (reference sequence). The CDR3 contains 14 residues. V lost 2 bases and J lost 5, with 12 bases in between. CDR3 protein: CASSITGIGYGYTF. The CDR3 DNA sequence: TGTGCCAGTAGTATAACCGGGATCGGGTATGGCTACACCTTC.

The rearrangement joins TRBV19 to TRBJ2-2, with TRBD2 as a possible D gene (6 bases). This CDR3 spans 17 amino acids. Germline lookup yields CDR1 LNHDA and CDR2 SQIVND (reference sequence). The germline V and J ends were trimmed by 7 bases and 5 bases, with 23 bases remaining between them. The CDR3: CASTSETGKGGTGELFF. The DNA of the CDR3 is TGTGCCAGTACCAGCGAAACAGGAAAAGGAGGGACCGGGGAGCTGTTTTTT.

The chain combines TRBV5-1 with TRBJ2-5; D ambiguous. The ends were cut back, 0 bases at V and 3 bases at J, with 6 bases in the middle. The CDR3 spans 13 residues. CDR1 is SGHRS and CDR2 is YFSETQ in the germline V gene. CDR3 in amino acids: CASSLVLEETQYF. CDR3 nucleotides: TGCGCCAGCAGCTTGGTTCTAGAAGAGACCCAGTACTTC.

The CDR3 nucleotides are TGCGCCAGCAGCCCAGACCTAGCTTCCGATGAGCAGTTCTTC. This sequence encodes CASSPDLASDEQFF. This rearrangement joins TRBV4-1 to TRBJ2-1, with TRBD2 as a possible D gene (5 bases). The CDR3 totals 14 residues. The germline CDR1 and CDR2 sequences are MGHRA and YSYEKL. V was cut by 4 bases and J by 8 bases, with 15 bases left in between.

The chain has TRBV6-5 and TRBJ1-1; 7 bases fit TRBD1. Unmatched junction bases numbered 7, after V lost 4 bases and J lost 5 bases. CDR1 is MNHEY, CDR2 SVGAGI, per germline. The CDR3 has 14 amino acids. The CDR3 DNA sequence: TGTGCCAGCAGTTTAACAACAGGGGATACTGAAGCTTTCTTT. Amino acid sequence: CASSLTTGDTEAFF.

The rearrangement links TRBV6-5 to TRBJ2-1, with a tentative D call TRBD2 (5 bases). CDR1 is MNHEY, CDR2 SVGAGI, per germline. The CDR3 runs 14 residues. Trimming removed 2 bases from V and 7 bases from J, with 12 bases in between. This CDR3 is CASSYGGYLNEQFF. CDR3 nucleotide sequence: TGTGCCAGCAGTTACGGAGGCTATCTTAATGAGCAGTTCTTC.

V is TRBV28 and J is TRBJ1-2; 8 positions match TRBD1. V lost 4 bases, J lost 7 bases, and 5 bases stayed unmatched. CDR3 size: 13 residues. Per germline, CDR1 MDHEN and CDR2 SYDVKM. The CDR3 reads CASSSQGAGGYTF. The CDR3, as DNA: TGTGCCAGCAGTTCGCAGGGGGCCGGTGGCTACACCTTC.

The J gene is TRBJ2-4, the V gene TRBV25-1; 9 nucleotides line up with TRBD2. In germline, CDR1 is MGHDK, CDR2 SYGVNS. The CDR3 has 16 amino acids. J lost 9 bases, V lost 1 base, and 10 bases had no gene match. The CDR3 spells CASSELASGGSSIQYF. CDR3 sequence (DNA): TGTGCCAGCAGTGAATTGGCGAGCGGGGGGAGTAGCATTCAGTACTTC.

The V gene is TRBV18, the J gene TRBJ1-1; the D gene is possibly TRBD1 (6 bases). This CDR3 is built from 13 residues. Trimming removed 6 bases at V and 4 bases at J, with 12 bases between. From germline, CDR1 is KGHSH and CDR2 LQKENI. CDR3 bases: TGTGCCAGCTCTTTATCAGGGGCCACTGAAGCTTTCTTT. Its translation: CASSLSGATEAFF.

This chain joins TRBV15 and TRBJ2-7; D is ambiguous. With 0 bases removed from V and 4 bases from J, the gap between germline ends came to 7 bases. This CDR3 spans 13 amino acids. The germline CDR1 and CDR2 sequences are LNHNV and YYDKDF (reference sequence). CDR3 DNA: TGTGCCACCAGCAGAGAATGGCCTTACGAGCAGTACTTC. Its translation is CATSREWPYEQYF.

CDR3 loop: CASSMGLGGNSPLHF. The CDR3 DNA follows: TGTGCCAGTAGTATGGGGCTCGGGGGTAATTCACCCCTCCACTTT. The chain carries TRBV19 and TRBJ1-6; D is possibly TRBD1 (5 bases). Trimming removed 3 bases from V and 6 bases from J, with 12 bases in between. CDR1 is LNHDA and CDR2 is SQIVND in the germline V gene (reference sequence). The length of the CDR3 is 15 residues.

This chain uses TRBV5-6 with TRBJ1-1; tentative D call: TRBD1 (5 bases). The CDR3 has 15 residues. V was pared by 0 bases and J by 6 bases, with 15 bases between. Germline CDR1 and CDR2: SGHDT and YYEEEE. CDR3 region: CASSLAVAGFAEAFF. Written as DNA, the CDR3 is TGTGCCAGCAGCTTGGCGGTCGCAGGGTTCGCTGAAGCTTTCTTT.

The chain uses TRBV27 and TRBJ2-7, with 9 nucleotides matching TRBD1. The J segment lost 1 base and the V segment lost 1 base, leaving 2 bases of the junction unmatched. From germline, CDR1 is MNHEY and CDR2 SMNVEV (reference sequence). This CDR3 has 15 amino acids. The CDR3 loop is CASSLLTGGSYEQYF. The CDR3 nucleotides are TGTGCCAGCAGTTTATTGACAGGGGGTTCCTACGAGCAGTACTTC.

This clone was seen once. The chain links TRBV20-1 to TRBJ1-1, with D possibly being TRBD1 (5 bases). This CDR3 comprises 19 residues. Germline CDR1 reads DFQATT; CDR2 reads SNEGSKA (reference sequence). V gave up 3 bases and J gave up 2 bases, with 28 bases separating them. The CDR3 protein is CSASHAGKAGGAINTEAFF. The CDR3 bases are TGCAGTGCTAGTCACGCCGGGAAGGCTGGAGGGGCTATAAACACTGAAGCTTTCTTT.

The V call is TRBV4-3, the J call TRBJ1-2; no definite D call. Germline lookup yields CDR1 LGHNA and CDR2 YSLEER. This CDR3 region has 15 residues. The V and J ends lost 0 bases and 5 bases respectively, with 13 bases between them. CDR3 residues: CASSQDDGVFYGYTF. DNA of the CDR3: TGCGCCAGCAGCCAAGATGACGGGGTGTTTTATGGCTACACCTTC.

The genes are TRBV12-3 or TRBV12-4 and TRBJ2-7; D is uncertain. Trimming pared 2 bases from V and 3 bases from J, leaving 5 bases between. This CDR3 is 12 amino acids long. CDR3 in DNA: TGTGCCAGCAGTTTACACGGCTACGAGCAGTACTTC. It yields the protein CASSLHGYEQYF.